A single sample gave rise to the 7 T cell receptor beta chains below, sequenced in a study of blood T cell repertoires in COVID-19. TCRdb's copy holds only in-frame clones and misses some; the assay was immunoSEQ multiplex PCR. Of some 140,000 clones listed, about 86% are singletons. The sequenced sample consisted of PBMCs or T cells enriched from blood (not recorded which). All receptors come from a man in his forties with acute COVID-19.

This clone has a handful of counts. The chain joins TRBV19 to TRBJ1-5; 9 bases fit TRBD1. V dropped 10 bases and J dropped 6; count of bases not matched to a gene: 10. Per the germline V gene, CDR1 is LNHDA and CDR2 is SQIVND (reference sequence). The CDR3 extends over 14 amino acids. CDR3 sequence (DNA): TGTGCCACTTCACCTGGGACAGGGACTCAGCCCCAGCATTTT. Translating it yields CATSPGTGTQPQHF.

The chain has TRBV4-1 and TRBJ1-2; D is uncertain. The V end lost 0 bases, the J end lost 4 bases, and 6 bases lay between the germline ends. Germline CDR1 and CDR2: MGHRA and YSYEKL. The CDR3 covers 13 residues. The CDR3 loop reads CASSQEGSYGYTF. In DNA form, the CDR3 reads TGCGCCAGCAGCCAAGAGGGCAGCTATGGCTACACCTTC.

The V and J genes are TRBV18 and TRBJ1-1, with 9 nucleotides matching TRBD1. V gave up 5 bases and J gave up 6 bases; unmatched junction bases: 10. The germline V gene encodes CDR1 KGHSH and CDR2 LQKENI. The CDR3 totals 15 residues. Here the CDR3 DNA reads TGTGCCAGCTCAACCGGGACAGGGAAGAGGGCTGAAGCTTTCTTT. Translated: CASSTGTGKRAEAFF.

The chain carries TRBV7-3 and TRBJ2-2; D perhaps matches TRBD2 (6 bases). From germline, CDR1 is SGHTA and CDR2 FQGTGA. The ends were cut back, 5 bases at V and 4 bases at J, with 14 bases in the middle. The CDR3 runs 15 residues. The CDR3 DNA sequence: TGTGCCAGCAGCCCATGGGGAGGCCGCACCGGGGAGCTGTTTTTT. It yields the protein CASSPWGGRTGELFF.

The chain joins TRBV19 to TRBJ1-4; 7 bases map to TRBD1. CDR1 LNHDA and CDR2 SQIVND come from the germline V gene (reference sequence). This CDR3 has 15 amino acids. J was trimmed by 1 base and V by 6 bases; bases with no gene match: 5. The CDR3 coding sequence is TGTGCCAGTAGGGCAGGGGGAGGAACTAATGAAAAACTGTTTTTT. As protein: CASRAGGGTNEKLFF. The entire variable domain, with the rest obtained from reference TRBV19 and TRBJ1-4, is as follows: DGGITQSPKYLFRKEGQNVTLSCEQNLNHDAMYWYRQDPGQGLRLIYYSQIVNDFQKGDIAEGYSVSREKKESFPLTVTSAQKNPTAFYLCASRAGGGTNEKLFFGSGTQLSVL.

The genes are TRBV28 and TRBJ1-5; 8 positions match TRBD1. The CDR3 totals 15 residues. From germline, CDR1 is MDHEN and CDR2 SYDVKM. V gave up 6 bases and J gave up 2 bases; unmatched junction bases: 6. CDR3 amino acids: CASSLDRVGNQPQHF. The DNA for the CDR3 is TGTGCCAGCAGCTTGGACAGGGTCGGCAATCAGCCCCAGCATTTT.

The count of this clone is one. The genes are TRBV29-1 and TRBJ2-2; TRBD1 is a possible D gene (5 bases). The CDR3 extends over 12 amino acids. The ends were cut back, 7 bases at V and 4 bases at J, with 10 bases in the middle. The germline V gene has CDR1 SQVTM and CDR2 ANQGSEA. The CDR3 DNA is TGCAGCGCCCTCAGGGTCACCGGGGAGCTGTTTTTT. It is translated as CSALRVTGELFF.